This T cell receptor (beta chain) was sequenced for a study of spatial heterogeneity in lung cancer. TCRdb itself ran the 5' RACE reads through MiXCR, one entry per CDR3 protein. The repertoire holds just over 75,000 distinct CDR3 sequences, with around 7.8% as singletons. Time point indicated: sample taken at primary tumor resection. Frozen PBMC, nontumor lung or tumor provided whole RNA, which was sequenced unsorted. Study results and limitations: Among blood samples, ubiquitous expanded tumor TCRs appeared more at resection than at follow-up.

Germline values: CDR1 SQVTM, CDR2 ANQGSEA. The germline V and J ends were trimmed by 6 bases and 0 bases, with 11 bases remaining between them. The CDR3 runs 14 residues. Many counts were recorded for this clonotype. Its target is unknown. Here the sequenced sample was PBMCs, taken at surgery. This receptor was taken from a male donor with early-stage non-small cell lung cancer. The rearrangement links TRBV29-1 to TRBJ2-2; D is perhaps TRBD2 (5 bases). The CDR3 DNA sequence: TGCAGCGTCCCCGGGATCGCGAACACCGGGGAGCTGTTTTTT. Its protein product is CSVPGIANTGELFF.